One sample yielded the 15 T cell receptor beta chains listed below, sequenced in a study of cytomegalovirus exposure and HLA in healthy donors. The PCR was carried out with 60 Vbeta primers and 13 Jbeta primers. Produced via immunoSEQ multiplex PCR; TCRdb's table is partial and in-frame only. The table records about 94,000 clones, over 60% of them present only once. The material sequenced was PBMCs. The receptors derive from a man aged 25-45 years in good health and CMV-seronegative.

The chain couples TRBV25-1 to TRBJ2-2; 10 positions match TRBD1. Germline V gene data show CDR1 as MGHDK and CDR2 as SYGVNS. The J segment lost 5 bases and the V segment lost 7 bases, leaving 4 bases of the junction unmatched. The CDR3 totals 14 residues. CDR3 sequence (DNA): TGTGCCAGCATGGGGACAGGGGTTACCGGGGAGCTGTTTTTT. Its protein product is CASMGTGVTGELFF.

This clone was counted only a few times. The chain has TRBV7-9 and TRBJ2-4; D possibly corresponds to TRBD2 (6 bases). V lost 1 base, J lost 5 bases, and 12 bases lay in between. Germline V gene sequence: CDR1 SEHNR, CDR2 FQNEAQ (reference sequence). CDR3 length equals 15 residues. The CDR3 sequence is CASSLGQGGQNIQYF. The DNA of the CDR3 is TGTGCCAGCAGCTTAGGCCAGGGAGGCCAAAACATTCAGTACTTC. Complete variable domain (other parts from reference TRBV7-9 and TRBJ2-4): DTGVSQNPRHKITKRGQNVTFRCDPISEHNRLYWYRQTLGQGPEFLTYFQNEAQLEKSRLLSDRFSAERPKGSFSTLEIQRTEQGDSAMYLCASSLGQGGQNIQYFGAGTRLSVL.

The chain is built from TRBV10-3 and TRBJ2-7; no reliable D call. The V gene lost 3 bases and the J gene lost 2 bases, with 11 bases spanning the gap. The V gene's germline CDR1 is ENHRY and CDR2 SYGVKD. This CDR3 contains 14 residues. CDR3 bases: TGTGCCATCAGTGATCGAGTCAGGACCTACGAGCAGTACTTC. Its translation is CAISDRVRTYEQYF.

The gene calls are TRBV27 and TRBJ2-3; 7 nucleotides align to TRBD2. Germline CDR1 is MNHEY and CDR2 is SMNVEV (reference sequence). The CDR3 is 19 residues long. Trimming removed 7 bases from V and 4 bases from J; junction bases left unmatched: 23. CDR3 in amino acids: CASTQYMGEGQIRADTQYF. The CDR3 region has the DNA TGTGCCAGCACCCAGTATATGGGGGAGGGCCAAATTAGGGCAGATACGCAGTATTTT.

This clone was seen a few times. V is TRBV7-2 and J is TRBJ2-7; 8 positions match TRBD2. Germline loops: CDR1 SGHTA, CDR2 FQGNSA. There are 17 residues in the CDR3. Trimming cost V 3 bases and J 1 base; bases outside gene matches: 11. CDR3 region: CASSLGSGNSGSYEQYF. In DNA form, the CDR3 reads TGTGCCAGCAGCTTGGGTAGCGGGAATTCGGGGTCCTACGAGCAGTACTTC.

The table lists this clone with a count of one. The chain employs TRBV18 and TRBJ2-5, with D possibly TRBD1 on 5 matching bases. The closer fit of TRBJ2-7 to the DNA end suggests the J call may be wrong. The CDR3 spans 13 residues. The germline gives CDR1 KGHSH, CDR2 LQKENI. CDR3 in DNA: TGTGCCAGCTCAGAACCGACAGTCTACGAGCAGTACTTC. It codes for CASSEPTVYEQYF.

This clone rates as medium-sized. The V and J genes are TRBV5-6 and TRBJ1-2; unclear D gene. The CDR3 loop spans 14 amino acids. V lost 3 bases to trimming and J lost 6 bases, with 15 bases between them. Germline CDR1 is SGHDT and CDR2 is YYEEEE. The DNA of the CDR3 is TGTGCCAGCAGCTGGGTCCGGGATCACGATGGCTACACCTTC. Amino acid sequence: CASSWVRDHDGYTF.

A few counts support this clone. The chain carries TRBV27 and TRBJ2-7; the match to TRBD1 covers 10 bases. V gave up 5 bases and J gave up 7 bases; unmatched junction bases: 8. This CDR3 has 14 residues. Germline V gene lookup returns CDR1 MNHEY and CDR2 SMNVEV (reference sequence). The CDR3 coding sequence is TGTGCCAGCAGTGGAAGACAGGGGGCGGGGGAGCAGTACTTC. Protein: CASSGRQGAGEQYF.

The chain employs TRBV25-1 and TRBJ2-7, with 12 bases lining up with TRBD1. This CDR3 is built from 17 residues. The J segment lost 5 bases and the V segment lost 1 base, leaving 9 bases of the junction unmatched. Germline V gene data show CDR1 as MGHDK and CDR2 as SYGVNS. DNA for the CDR3: TGTGCCAGCAGTGAATCCGGGACAGGGGGCCCGACGAACGAGCAGTACTTC. Protein: CASSESGTGGPTNEQYF.

This clone has a handful of counts. The CDR3 DNA reads TGTGCCGGCCCGGGGGGACTTCCCACCGGGGAGCTGTTTTTT. As protein: CAGPGGLPTGELFF. The chain couples TRBV7-9 to TRBJ2-2, with 7 bases aligning to TRBD2. The junction had 10 bases not matched to a gene; V was cut back by 11 bases and J by 4 bases. This CDR3 contains 14 residues. Germline loops: CDR1 SEHNR, CDR2 FQNEAQ (reference sequence). Full variable domain (rest looked up from reference TRBV7-9 and TRBJ2-2): DTGVSQNPRHKITKRGQNVTFRCDPISEHNRLYWYRQTLGQGPEFLTYFQNEAQLEKSRLLSDRFSAERPKGSFSTLEIQRTEQGDSAMYLCAGPGGLPTGELFFGEGSRLTVL.

The chain carries TRBV4-1 and TRBJ2-3; D not resolved. This CDR3 has 16 amino acids. Trimming pared 1 base from V and 0 bases from J, leaving 11 bases between. The V gene's germline CDR1 is MGHRA and CDR2 YSYEKL. The CDR3, as DNA: TGCGCCAGCAGCCAAGCCAAACTTTCTAGCACAGATACGCAGTATTTT. The encoded protein is CASSQAKLSSTDTQYF.

This chain connects TRBV4-2 to TRBJ2-2; 9 bases are a match to TRBD1. The V gene end was trimmed by 2 bases and the J gene end by 6 bases; junction bases not matched to a gene: 10. The CDR3 sequence is 17 residues long. Germline CDR1 and CDR2: LGHNA and YNFKEQ. In nucleotides, the CDR3 is TGTGCCAGCAGCCAAACCCTTGGGACAGGGAATTCCGGGGAGCTGTTTTTT. Translated: CASSQTLGTGNSGELFF.

The chain carries TRBV7-6 and TRBJ2-5; TRBD2 matches 7 bases. The J call is doubtful: the DNA matches TRBJ2-7 better. The CDR3 loop spans 17 amino acids. Looked up from germline, CDR1 is SGHVS and CDR2 is FNYEAQ. This CDR3 is CASSEFALGGSYYEQYF. In nucleotides, the CDR3 is TGTGCCAGCAGCGAATTCGCCTTAGGCGGGAGTTATTACGAGCAGTACTTC.

This clone was detected only a few times. The chain employs TRBV7-9 and TRBJ2-5; TRBD1 might be the D (6 bases). The V gene lost 0 bases and the J gene lost 4 bases, with 12 bases spanning the gap. Germline V gene data show CDR1 as SEHNR and CDR2 as FQNEAQ (reference sequence). The CDR3 runs 15 residues. The CDR3 spells CASSLAGQPGETQYF. The DNA for the CDR3 is TGTGCCAGCAGCTTAGCCGGACAGCCCGGAGAGACCCAGTACTTC.

The chain joins TRBV28 to TRBJ2-5, with 7 bases identical to TRBD2. J was trimmed by 5 bases and V by 4 bases; bases with no gene match: 13. Germline CDR1 reads MDHEN; CDR2 reads SYDVKM. The CDR3 totals 16 residues. CDR3 protein: CASSSPPLHGGETQYF. CDR3 nucleotide sequence: TGTGCCAGCAGTTCCCCCCCCTTACACGGGGGGGAGACCCAGTACTTC. Looking up the rest from reference TRBV28 and TRBJ2-5 gives the full variable domain: DVKVTQSSRYLVKRTGEKVFLECVQDMDHENMFWYRQDPGLGLRLIYFSYDVKMKEKGDIPEGYSVSREKKERFSLILESASTNQTSMYLCASSSPPLHGGETQYFGPGTRLLVL.